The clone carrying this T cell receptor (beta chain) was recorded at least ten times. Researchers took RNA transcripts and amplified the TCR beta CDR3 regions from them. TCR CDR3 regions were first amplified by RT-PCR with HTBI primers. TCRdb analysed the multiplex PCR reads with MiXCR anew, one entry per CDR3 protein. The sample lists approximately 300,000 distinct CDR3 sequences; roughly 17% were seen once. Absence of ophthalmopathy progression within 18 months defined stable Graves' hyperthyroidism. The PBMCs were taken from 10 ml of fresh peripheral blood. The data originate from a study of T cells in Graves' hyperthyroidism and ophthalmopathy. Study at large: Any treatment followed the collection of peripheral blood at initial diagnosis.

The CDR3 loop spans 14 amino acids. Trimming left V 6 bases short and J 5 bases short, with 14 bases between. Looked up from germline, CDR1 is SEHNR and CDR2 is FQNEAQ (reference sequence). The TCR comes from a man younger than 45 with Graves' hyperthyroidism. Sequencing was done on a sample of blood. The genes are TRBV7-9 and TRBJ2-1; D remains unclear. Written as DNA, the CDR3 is TGTGCCAGCAGGAGGCTCTTAAGGGACAATGAGCAGTTCTTC. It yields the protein CASRRLLRDNEQFF.